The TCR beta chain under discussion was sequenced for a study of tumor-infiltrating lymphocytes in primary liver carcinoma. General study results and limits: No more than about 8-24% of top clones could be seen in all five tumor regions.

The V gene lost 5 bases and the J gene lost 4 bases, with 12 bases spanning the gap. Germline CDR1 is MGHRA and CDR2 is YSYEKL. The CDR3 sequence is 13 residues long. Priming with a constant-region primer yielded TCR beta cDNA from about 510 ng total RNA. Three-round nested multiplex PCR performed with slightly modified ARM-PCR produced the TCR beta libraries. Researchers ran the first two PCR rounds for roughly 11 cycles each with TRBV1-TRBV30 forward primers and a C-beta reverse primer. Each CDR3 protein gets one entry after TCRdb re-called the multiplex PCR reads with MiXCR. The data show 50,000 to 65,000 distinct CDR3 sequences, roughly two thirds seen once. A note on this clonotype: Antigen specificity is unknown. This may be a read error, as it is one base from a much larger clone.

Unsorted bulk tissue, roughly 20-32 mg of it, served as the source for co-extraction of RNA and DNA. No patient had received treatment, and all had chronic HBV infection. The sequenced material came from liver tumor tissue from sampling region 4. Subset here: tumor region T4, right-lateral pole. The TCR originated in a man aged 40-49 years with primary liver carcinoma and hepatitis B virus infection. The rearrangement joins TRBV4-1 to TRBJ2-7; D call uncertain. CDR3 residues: CASSYGYGYEQYF. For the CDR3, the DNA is TGCGCCAGCAGCTATGGTTACGGGTACGAGCAGTACTTC.